This T cell receptor (beta chain) is drawn from a study of shared T cell receptors in the human thymus. Method: immunoSEQ multiplex PCR; TCRdb's copy keeps in-frame clones and lacks some. The repertoire holds about 730,000 clones, with 75% to 90% as singletons. The CDR3 covers 15 residues. The germline CDR1 and CDR2 sequences are SGHDT and YYEEEE. V shed 3 bases and J shed 2 bases, with 14 bases lying between them. The same specimen was also included in a second study, on human thymus T cells. That paper states: Healthy Finnish infants undergoing corrective surgery for congenital heart defects were used as donors. The study used thymus tissue resected during corrective heart surgery.

The sample consisted of thymocytes. V is TRBV5-6 and J is TRBJ1-2; D unresolved. This clonotype originated in a girl less than two years old with a congenital heart defect. CDR3 nucleotides: TGTGCCAGCAGCTGGTGGAGGAAGGAGAACTATGGCTACACCTTC. Protein product: CASSWWRKENYGYTF.